This T cell receptor (beta chain) appears in the sequencing data of a study of T-cell reconstitution after alpha-beta-depleted transplantation in children. Overall study findings and caveats: Most T-cell counts and diversity one year after the transplant came from T cells that were newly produced. Expanded clones from the graft, numbering several hundred, reportedly supplied alpha-beta T cells about two months after transplant.

CDR1 is SQVTM, CDR2 ANQGSEA, per germline. The CDR3 runs 12 residues. The V segment lost 5 bases and the J segment 3 bases; nucleotides outside the gene matches: 4. During its preparation, the TCRbeta library received unique molecular identifiers. A single record per CDR3 protein comes from TCRdb applying MiXCR to the PCR reads. The sample includes 200,000 to 300,000 distinct CDR3 sequences, about a quarter of them seen just once. This clonotype was seen many times. Its specificity is unknown. The source is a girl aged 2 to 9 with Fanconi anemia, due to receive a stem cell transplant. J is TRBJ2-7 and V is TRBV29-1; 7 bases line up with TRBD2. The source material was PBMCs, sampled before TCRalphabeta/CD19-depleted stem cell transplant. CDR3 DNA sequence: TGCAGCGTTCATACTAGCGACTACGAGCAGTACTTC. The encoded protein is CSVHTSDYEQYF.